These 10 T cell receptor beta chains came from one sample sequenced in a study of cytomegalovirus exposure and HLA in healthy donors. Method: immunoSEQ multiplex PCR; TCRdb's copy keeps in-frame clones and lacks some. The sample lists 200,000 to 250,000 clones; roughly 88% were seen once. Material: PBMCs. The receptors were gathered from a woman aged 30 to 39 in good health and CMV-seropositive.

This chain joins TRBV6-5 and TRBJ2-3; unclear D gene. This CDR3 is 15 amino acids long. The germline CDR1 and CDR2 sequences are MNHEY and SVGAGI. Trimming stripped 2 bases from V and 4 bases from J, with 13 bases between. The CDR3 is CASSYQRSLPDTQYF. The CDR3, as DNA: TGTGCCAGCAGTTACCAGCGAAGCCTGCCAGATACGCAGTATTTT.

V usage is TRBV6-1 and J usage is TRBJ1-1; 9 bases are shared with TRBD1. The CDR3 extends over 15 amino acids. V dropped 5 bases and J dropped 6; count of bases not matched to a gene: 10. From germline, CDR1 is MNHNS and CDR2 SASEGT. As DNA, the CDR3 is TGTGCCAGCAGTTTCCGGACAGGGGAGGAACCTGAAGCTTTCTTT. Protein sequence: CASSFRTGEEPEAFF.

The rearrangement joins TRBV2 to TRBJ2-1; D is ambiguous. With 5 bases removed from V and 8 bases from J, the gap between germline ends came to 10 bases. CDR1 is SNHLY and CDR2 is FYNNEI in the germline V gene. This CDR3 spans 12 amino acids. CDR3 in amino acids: CASSYSRDEQFF. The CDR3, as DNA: TGTGCCAGCAGTTATAGTAGGGATGAGCAGTTCTTC.

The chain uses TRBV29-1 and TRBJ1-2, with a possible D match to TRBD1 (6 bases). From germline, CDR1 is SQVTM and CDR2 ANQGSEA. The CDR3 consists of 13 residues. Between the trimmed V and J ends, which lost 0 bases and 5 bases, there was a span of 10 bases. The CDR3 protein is CSVEEGAIYGYTF. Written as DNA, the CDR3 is TGCAGCGTTGAAGAGGGGGCGATATATGGCTACACCTTC.

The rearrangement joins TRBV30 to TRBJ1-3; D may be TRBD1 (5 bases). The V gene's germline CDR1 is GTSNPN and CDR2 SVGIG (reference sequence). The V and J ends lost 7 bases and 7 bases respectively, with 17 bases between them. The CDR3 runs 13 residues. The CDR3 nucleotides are TGTGCCTATATCAGGGTGGAAGGGAACACCATATATTTT. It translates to CAYIRVEGNTIYF.

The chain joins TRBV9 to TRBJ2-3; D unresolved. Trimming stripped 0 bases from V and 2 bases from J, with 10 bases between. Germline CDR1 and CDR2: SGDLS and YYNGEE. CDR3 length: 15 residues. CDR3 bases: TGTGCCAGCAGCGTAGTGGGCAGCCACACAGATACGCAGTATTTT. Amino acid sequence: CASSVVGSHTDTQYF.

CDR3: CAISAQTSGSNEQYF. Written as DNA, the CDR3 is TGTGCCATCAGTGCACAAACTAGCGGGAGCAACGAGCAGTACTTC. The chain uses TRBV10-3 and TRBJ2-7; 11 bases fit TRBD2. V lost 4 bases to trimming and J lost 5 bases; unmatched junction nucleotides: 7. The CDR3 extends over 15 amino acids. The germline V gene has CDR1 ENHRY and CDR2 SYGVKD.

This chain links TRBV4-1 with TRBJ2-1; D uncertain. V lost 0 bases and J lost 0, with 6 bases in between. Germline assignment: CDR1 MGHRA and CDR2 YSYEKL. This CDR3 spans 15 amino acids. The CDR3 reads CASSQDFSSYNEQFF. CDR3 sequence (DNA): TGCGCCAGCAGCCAAGACTTCAGCTCCTACAATGAGCAGTTCTTC.

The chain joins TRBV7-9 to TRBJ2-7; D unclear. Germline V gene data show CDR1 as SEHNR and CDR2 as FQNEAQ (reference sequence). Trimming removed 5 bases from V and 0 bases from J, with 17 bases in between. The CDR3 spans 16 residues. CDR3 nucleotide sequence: TGTGCCAGCAGCCCCCTTTCCCCATCCAGCTCCTACGAGCAGTACTTC. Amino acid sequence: CASSPLSPSSSYEQYF.

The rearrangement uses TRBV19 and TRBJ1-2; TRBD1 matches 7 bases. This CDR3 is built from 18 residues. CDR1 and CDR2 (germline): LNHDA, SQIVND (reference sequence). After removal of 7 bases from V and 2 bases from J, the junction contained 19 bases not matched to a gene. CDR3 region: CASNFNRDSPNFNYGYTF. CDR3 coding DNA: TGTGCCAGTAACTTCAACCGGGACAGTCCCAACTTCAACTATGGCTACACCTTC.